This T cell receptor beta chain was found in a study of neurological immune-mediated disorders (dated by TCRdb to between 2018 and 2021). Context from the whole study: Peripheral blood TCR-beta repertoires from HTLV-I-associated myelopathy (HAM/TSP) patients, multiple sclerosis patients and healthy controls were compared by UMI-based sequencing. The roughly 110 TCR-beta libraries covered PBMC samples along with longitudinal samples, technical triplicates, and paired sorted CD4+ and CD8+ T-cell subsets. Of the 68 subjects in the cohort, about 14 were HAM/TSP patients, some 34 were multiple sclerosis patients, and about 20 were healthy controls. Findings and caveats that apply to the study as a whole: No identical CDR3 amino acid sequences were found to be shared among expanded clones across subjects, suggesting that TCR-beta repertoires were private in all groups. The highest TCR clonal expansion was observed in HAM/TSP patients, whereas the lowest was observed in MS patients, even when compared with healthy controls.

The healthy controls were volunteers from a blood bank in Maryland, USA. For unsorted PBMC libraries, 2 million PBMCs were used after storage in RNAlater at -80 degrees C until RNA extraction. PBMCs were separated from peripheral blood using Ficoll-Hypaque density gradient centrifugation and then cryopreserved in liquid nitrogen. This clonotype is described as medium-sized (0.01 to 0.1%). Its antigen is not yet known. One base away there is no much larger clone; base qualities are not given. To synthesize cDNA, template-switch 5'RACE was performed with a primer carrying a 10-nucleotide random unique molecular identifier so that each TCR transcript was tagged. Every sequencing run covered 15-18 subjects and yielded more than 170 million TCR-beta sequences. The RNeasy kit was used for extraction of total RNA. The KAPA Real-time Library Amplification kit was used to amplify TCR-beta VDJ regions with primers targeting the TCR constant region and the 5'RACE anchor. A first PCR added sample indexes and Illumina adaptors, after which a second PCR increased the library yield. After Ampure bead purification, the TCR product of roughly 650 bp was size-selected on a 2% E-gel SizeSelection system. Before pooling, library quality was assessed on a Bioanalyzer, concentration was determined with Qubit, and library quantification was performed with the Kapa Library Quantification kit. Libraries were sequenced paired-end 2 x 150 bp on an Illumina HiSeq 2500. To increase sequence diversity, roughly 24-30% phiX was spiked into each library pool. On the study's bioinformatics: The quality-filtered reads were processed with the UMI-based MiGEC pipeline, whose error correction step removed more than 85% of the raw TCR sequences. IMGT germline references were used for alignment of VDJ genes, and clonotypes were defined by a unique CDR3 amino acid sequence together with V-J genes. VDJtools evaluated clonal expansion, Shannon diversity and CDR3 relatedness (CalcPairwiseDistances, ClusterSamples); CLCbio workbench built phylogenetic trees. Expanded clones were defined as having at least 8 unique UMIs, based on coefficient-of-variation modelling across technical triplicates. TCRdb reworked the public reads: Q25 trimming with fastp, MiXCR clone assembly, productive beta chains retained. Merged by CDR3 protein, the rows form single entries marked with the most common genes and DNA. These V and J calls rely on TCRdb rather than the paper's analysis. Here the sample has 20,000 to 25,000 distinct CDR3 sequences; more than 6% occur a single time. Approximately 4.3% of the sample is in the top ten clones.

The sequenced material came from PBMCs. This clonotype was sampled from a woman between 40 and 55 years old in good health.

This receptor carries the CDR3 CASSLGLDLNTQYF. At the DNA level, the sequence is TGTGCCAGCAGCTTAGGACTAGACCTTAATACGCAGTATTTT. In this chain, TRBV7-2 is recombined with TRBJ2-3, and TRBD2 may be the D gene, going by 6 matching bases. The CDR3, cysteine through phenylalanine, is 14 amino acids long. Only CDR3 DNA remains: 42 bases, in frame from the first base. From a lookup of the germline V gene, CDR1 and CDR2 are SGHTA and FQGNSA. V is shortened by 1 base, J by 7 bases, and the region joining them spans 12 bases.